The T cell receptor beta chain under discussion was sequenced for a study of memory CD4+ T cells and cytomegalovirus serostatus. Findings and caveats of the study: 67 of 164 known CMV-associated TCRbeta sequences appeared in CD4+ memory.

Some clones are missing from TCRdb's copy, which holds only in-frame ones; the method was immunoSEQ multiplex PCR. The sample shows around 60,000 clones, approximately 85% of them seen only once. The junction had 20 bases not matched to a gene; V was cut back by 2 bases and J by 2 bases. The CDR3 consists of 20 residues. Germline lookup yields CDR1 MNHNS and CDR2 SASEGT. To note about this clone: Antigen specificity is unknown.

Single viable CD3+CD4+CD8-CD45RO+ cells were sorted as the memory CD4+ T cells. The chain combines TRBV6-1 with TRBJ1-2; 7 nucleotides match TRBD1. Sequences were obtained from memory CD4+ T cells from blood. This receptor was obtained from an adult in good health and CMV-seronegative. The CDR3 DNA is TGTGCCAGCAGTGAAATGGCAACGAGGGGGCGCGGAACAAAAAACTATGGCTACACCTTC. Translated: CASSEMATRGRGTKNYGYTF.